This T cell receptor (beta chain) was sequenced for a study of blood T cell repertoires in COVID-19. Sequencing was performed with immunoSEQ multiplex PCR; in TCRdb, only in-frame clones are kept and a portion is missing. Here the sample spans about 300,000 clones, about 84% being singletons. Germline assignment: CDR1 SGHNT and CDR2 YYREEE (reference sequence). CDR3 size: 16 residues. V lost 1 base and J lost 2; bases outside the gene matches: 7. The sequenced sample consisted of peripheral blood. The sequence came from a woman between 45 and 65 years old with acute or convalescent COVID-19. The rearrangement uses TRBV5-4 and TRBJ2-3; 7 nucleotides line up with TRBD1. The CDR3 loop is CASSLPIQGTTDTQYF. The CDR3 DNA follows: TGTGCCAGCAGCTTGCCCATACAGGGGACCACAGATACGCAGTATTTT. Complete variable domain (other parts from reference TRBV5-4 and TRBJ2-3): ETGVTQSPTHLIKTRGQQVTLRCSSQSGHNTVSWYQQALGQGPQFIFQYYREEENGRGNFPPRFSGLQFPNYSSELNVNALELDDSALYLCASSLPIQGTTDTQYFGPGTRLTVL.